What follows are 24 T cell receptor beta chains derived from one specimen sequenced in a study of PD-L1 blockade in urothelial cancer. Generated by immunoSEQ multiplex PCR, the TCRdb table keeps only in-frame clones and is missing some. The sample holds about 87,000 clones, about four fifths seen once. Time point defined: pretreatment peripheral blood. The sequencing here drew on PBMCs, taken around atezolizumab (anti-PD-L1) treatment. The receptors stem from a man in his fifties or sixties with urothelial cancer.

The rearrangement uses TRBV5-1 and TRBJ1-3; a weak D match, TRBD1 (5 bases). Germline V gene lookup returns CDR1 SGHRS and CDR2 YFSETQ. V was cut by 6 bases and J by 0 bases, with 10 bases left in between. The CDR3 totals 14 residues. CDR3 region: CASTSGGSGNTIYF. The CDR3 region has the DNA TGCGCCAGCACCTCGGGGGGCTCTGGAAACACCATATATTTT.

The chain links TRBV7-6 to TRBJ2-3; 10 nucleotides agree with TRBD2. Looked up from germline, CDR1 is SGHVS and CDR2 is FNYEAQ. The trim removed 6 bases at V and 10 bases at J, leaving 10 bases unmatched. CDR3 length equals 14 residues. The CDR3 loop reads CASSLAGELRAQYF. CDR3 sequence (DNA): TGTGCCAGCAGTCTAGCGGGGGAGTTACGTGCGCAGTATTTT.

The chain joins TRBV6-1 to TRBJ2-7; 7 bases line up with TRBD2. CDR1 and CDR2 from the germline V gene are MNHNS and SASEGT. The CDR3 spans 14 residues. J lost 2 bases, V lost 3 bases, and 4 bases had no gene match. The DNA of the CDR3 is TGTGCCAGCAGTGAGATGGGGGGGACCTACGAGCAGTACTTC. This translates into CASSEMGGTYEQYF.

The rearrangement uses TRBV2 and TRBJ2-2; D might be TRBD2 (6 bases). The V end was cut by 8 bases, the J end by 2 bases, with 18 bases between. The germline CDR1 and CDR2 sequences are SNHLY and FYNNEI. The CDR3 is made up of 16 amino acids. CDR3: CASGSGGTGNTGELFF. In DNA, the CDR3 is TGTGCCAGCGGATCGGGCGGGACTGGAAACACCGGGGAGCTGTTTTTT.

DNA of the CDR3: TGTGCCAGCAGCGGCGGCACCGGGGAGCTGTTTTTT. It codes for CASSGGTGELFF. This chain uses TRBV9 with TRBJ2-2; D not resolved. The germline V gene has CDR1 SGDLS and CDR2 YYNGEE. This CDR3 is 12 amino acids long. V lost 3 bases and J lost 4, with 4 bases in between.

CDR3 residues: CASSQDNSQSNGYTF. The CDR3 DNA reads TGCGCCAGCAGCCAAGATAACAGCCAGTCAAATGGCTACACCTTC. The chain is built from TRBV4-3 and TRBJ1-2; no reliable D call. The CDR3 extends over 15 amino acids. V was clipped by 0 bases and J by 6 bases, with 14 bases between them. Germline CDR1 reads LGHNA; CDR2 reads YSLEER.

CDR3 nucleotides: TGTGCCAGCAGCTTATCGTCAGGTCCATCCGCAGATACGCAGTATTTT. This gives the protein CASSLSSGPSADTQYF. The J gene is TRBJ2-3, the V gene TRBV7-3, with no clear D. There are 16 residues in the CDR3. CDR1 is SGHTA, CDR2 FQGTGA, per germline. Trimming removed 2 bases at V and 4 bases at J, with 16 bases between.

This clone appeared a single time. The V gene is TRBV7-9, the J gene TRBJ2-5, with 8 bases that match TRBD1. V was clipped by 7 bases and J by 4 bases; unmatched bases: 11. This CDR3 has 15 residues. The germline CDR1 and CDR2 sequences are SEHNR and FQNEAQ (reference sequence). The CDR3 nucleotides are TGTGCCAGCACCTCGACAGGGGTGAAAGGAGAGACCCAGTACTTC. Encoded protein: CASTSTGVKGETQYF.

DNA for the CDR3: TGTGCCAGCAGTCCAGCTAGCGGGGATGGAAAGTTCTTC. Amino acid sequence: CASSPASGDGKFF. The rearrangement joins TRBV6-1 to TRBJ2-1; 9 positions agree with TRBD2. Germline V CDR1 and CDR2: MNHNS, SASEGT. The CDR3 extends over 13 amino acids. J gave up 14 bases and V 5 bases, and 10 bases lay outside the gene matches.

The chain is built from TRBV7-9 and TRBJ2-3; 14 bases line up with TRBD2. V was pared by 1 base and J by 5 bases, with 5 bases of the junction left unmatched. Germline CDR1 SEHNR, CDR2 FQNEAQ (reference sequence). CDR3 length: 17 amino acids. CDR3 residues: CASSLGGTSGRRDTQYF. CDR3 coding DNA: TGTGCCAGCAGCTTAGGAGGGACTAGCGGGAGACGAGATACGCAGTATTTT.

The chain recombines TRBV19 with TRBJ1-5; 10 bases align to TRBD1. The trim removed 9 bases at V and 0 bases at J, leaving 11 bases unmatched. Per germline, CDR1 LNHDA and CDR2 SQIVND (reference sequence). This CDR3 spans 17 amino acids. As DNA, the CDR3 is TGTGCCAGCGGCGGGGACAGGGGACCCTATAGCAATCAGCCCCAGCATTTT. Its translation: CASGGDRGPYSNQPQHF.

The CDR3 reads CASRILAGAYNEQFF. The CDR3 DNA reads TGTGCCAGCAGGATTCTAGCGGGAGCCTACAATGAGCAGTTCTTC. The rearrangement joins TRBV6-6 to TRBJ2-1, with 10 bases fitting TRBD2. This CDR3 has 15 residues. The trim removed 6 bases at V and 2 bases at J, leaving 4 bases unmatched. In germline, CDR1 is MNHNY, CDR2 SVGAGI (reference sequence).

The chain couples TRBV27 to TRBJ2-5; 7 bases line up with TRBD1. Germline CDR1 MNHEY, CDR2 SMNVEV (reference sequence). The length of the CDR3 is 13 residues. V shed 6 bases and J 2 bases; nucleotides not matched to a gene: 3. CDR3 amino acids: CASRGTAQETQYF. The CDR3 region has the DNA TGTGCCAGCAGAGGGACAGCACAAGAGACCCAGTACTTC.

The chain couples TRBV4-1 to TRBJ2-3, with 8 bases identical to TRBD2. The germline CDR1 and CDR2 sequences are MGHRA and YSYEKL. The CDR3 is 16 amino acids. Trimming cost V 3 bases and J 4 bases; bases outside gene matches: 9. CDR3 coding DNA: TGCGCCAGCAGCCACTCAATGGGACTAGAAGCAGATACGCAGTATTTT. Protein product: CASSHSMGLEADTQYF.

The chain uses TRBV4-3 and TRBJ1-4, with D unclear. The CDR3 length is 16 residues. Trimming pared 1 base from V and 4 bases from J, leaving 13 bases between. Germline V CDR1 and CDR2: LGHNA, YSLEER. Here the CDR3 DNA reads TGCGCCAGCAGCCAAGGGCTGGGGAGAAATAATGAAAAACTGTTTTTT. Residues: CASSQGLGRNNEKLFF.

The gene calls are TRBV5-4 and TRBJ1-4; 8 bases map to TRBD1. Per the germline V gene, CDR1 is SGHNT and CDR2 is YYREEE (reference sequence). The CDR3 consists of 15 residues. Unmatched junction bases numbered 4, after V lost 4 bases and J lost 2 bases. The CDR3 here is CASSQQGVTNEKLFF. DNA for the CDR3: TGTGCCAGCAGCCAACAGGGGGTGACTAATGAAAAACTGTTTTTT.

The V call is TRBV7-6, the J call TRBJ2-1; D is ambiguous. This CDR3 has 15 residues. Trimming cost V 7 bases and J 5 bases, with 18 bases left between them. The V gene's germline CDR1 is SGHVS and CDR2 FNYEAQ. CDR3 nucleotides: TGTGCCAGCACCCCCTCAGGTTCGAAAAACAATGAGCAGTTCTTC. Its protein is CASTPSGSKNNEQFF.

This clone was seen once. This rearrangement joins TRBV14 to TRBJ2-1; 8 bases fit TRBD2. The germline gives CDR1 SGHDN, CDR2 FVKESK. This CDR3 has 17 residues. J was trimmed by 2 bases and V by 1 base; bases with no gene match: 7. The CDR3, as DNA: TGTGCCAGCAGCCAAGTTGGGTTTAGCGGGACCTACAATGAGCAGTTCTTC. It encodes CASSQVGFSGTYNEQFF.

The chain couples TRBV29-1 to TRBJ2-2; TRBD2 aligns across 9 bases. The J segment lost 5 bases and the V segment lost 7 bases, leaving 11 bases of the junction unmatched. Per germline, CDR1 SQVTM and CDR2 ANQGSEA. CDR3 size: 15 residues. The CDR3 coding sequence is TGCAGCGCCCAAAGGGCGGGAGGGAATACCGGGGAGCTGTTTTTT. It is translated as CSAQRAGGNTGELFF.

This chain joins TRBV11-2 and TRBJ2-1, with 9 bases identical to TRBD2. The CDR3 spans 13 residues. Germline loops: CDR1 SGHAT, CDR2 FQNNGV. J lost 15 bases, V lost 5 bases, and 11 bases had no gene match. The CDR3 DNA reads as TGTGCCAGCAGCGCGGGGGGACTAGCTGGTCGGTTCTTC. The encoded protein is CASSAGGLAGRFF. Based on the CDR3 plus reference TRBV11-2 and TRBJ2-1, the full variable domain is EAGVAQSPRYKIIEKRQSVAFWCNPISGHATLYWYQQILGQGPKLLIQFQNNGVVDDSQLPKDRFSAERLKGVDSTLKIQPAKLEDSAVYLCASSAGGLAGRFFGPGTRLTVL.

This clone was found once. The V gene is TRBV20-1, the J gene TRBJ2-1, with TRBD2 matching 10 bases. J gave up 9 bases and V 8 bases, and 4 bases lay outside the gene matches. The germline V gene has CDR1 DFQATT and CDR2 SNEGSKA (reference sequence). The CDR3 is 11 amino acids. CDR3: CSLAGGFEQFF. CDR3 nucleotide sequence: TGCAGTTTAGCGGGAGGCTTTGAGCAGTTCTTC.

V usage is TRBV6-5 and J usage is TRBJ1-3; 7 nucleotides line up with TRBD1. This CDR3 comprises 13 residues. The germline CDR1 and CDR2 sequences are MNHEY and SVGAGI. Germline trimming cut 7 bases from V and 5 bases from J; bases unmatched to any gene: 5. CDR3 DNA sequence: TGTGCCAGCACGGGACAGAGCAGAAACACCATATATTTT. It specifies CASTGQSRNTIYF.

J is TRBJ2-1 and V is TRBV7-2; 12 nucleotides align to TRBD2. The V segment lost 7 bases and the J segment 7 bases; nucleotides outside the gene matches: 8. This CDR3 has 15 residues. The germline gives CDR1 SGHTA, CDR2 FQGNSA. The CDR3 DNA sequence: TGTGCCAGCAAACCCGGACTAGCGGGGAGTAATGAGCAGTTCTTC. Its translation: CASKPGLAGSNEQFF.

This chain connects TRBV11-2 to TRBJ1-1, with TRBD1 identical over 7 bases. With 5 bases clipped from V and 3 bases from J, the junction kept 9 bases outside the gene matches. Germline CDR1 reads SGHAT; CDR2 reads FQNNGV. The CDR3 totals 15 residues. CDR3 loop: CASSPRQGRDTEAFF. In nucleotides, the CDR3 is TGTGCCAGCAGCCCTAGACAGGGTCGGGACACTGAAGCTTTCTTT.